This T cell receptor beta chain came from a study of T cell responses to AZD1222 COVID-19 vaccine. Turning to the study itself: Analysis merged second doses at about 4 or about 12 weeks.

Study-wide findings and caveats: Donors in the cohort were predominantly white British and more often female, and clonal diversity was possibly underestimated. In the spike-specific TCR repertoire, nearly half reportedly target unmutated variant regions. Spike-specific TCR breadth and depth both grew after two AZD1222 doses.

CDR1 MDHEN and CDR2 SYDVKM come from the germline V gene. V lost 6 bases, J lost 2 bases, and 16 bases lay in between. The CDR3 has 15 residues. The assay was immunoSEQ multiplex PCR, and TCRdb's table has in-frame clones only and misses some. The data show some 120,000 clones, about nine tenths seen once. Remarks on this clone: The antigen is unknown.

This specimen consisted of peripheral blood, obtained on day 0 of AZD1222 vaccination. The sequence derives from an adult in good health. This chain joins TRBV28 and TRBJ2-5; TRBD1 is a possible D gene (5 bases). The CDR3 loop is CASSEQTGPQETQYF. In DNA, the CDR3 is TGTGCCAGCAGCGAACAAACAGGACCGCAAGAGACCCAGTACTTC.